This passage covers 20 T cell receptor beta chains from one sample sequenced in a study of PD-1 blockade in classical Hodgkin lymphoma. Assay: immunoSEQ multiplex PCR; the TCRdb copy retains only in-frame clones and omits some. The repertoire holds 16,000 or so clones, with around 85% as singletons. All patients relapsed after autologous stem cell transplantation, and brentuximab vedotin exposure varied. By magnetic negative selection, CD4+ T cells were purified from thawed PBMCs. The sequencing here drew on CD4+ T cells from blood, taken at baseline. The receptor source for this set is a human donor with classical Hodgkin lymphoma.

The rearrangement joins TRBV28 to TRBJ1-2; a possible D gene is TRBD1 (6 bases). The CDR3 extends over 15 amino acids. Per germline, CDR1 MDHEN and CDR2 SYDVKM. The V gene lost 3 bases and the J gene lost 3 bases, with 14 bases spanning the gap. Here the CDR3 DNA reads TGTGCCAGCAGTTTTGTCGGGGGCCCCGACTATGGCTACACCTTC. It encodes CASSFVGGPDYGYTF.

The DNA for the CDR3 is TGTGCCAGCAGCTTAGTCATTGGAGATACGCAGTATTTT. Amino acids: CASSLVIGDTQYF. The chain links TRBV11-2 to TRBJ2-3; D is uncertain. The germline V gene has CDR1 SGHAT and CDR2 FQNNGV. The CDR3 has 13 residues. Trimming pared 1 base from V and 5 bases from J, leaving 7 bases between.

The chain combines TRBV28 with TRBJ1-2; the match to TRBD1 covers 7 bases. The length of the CDR3 is 14 residues. Germline V gene lookup returns CDR1 MDHEN and CDR2 SYDVKM. The V and J ends lost 6 bases and 4 bases, in that order; junction bases with no gene match: 8. The CDR3 DNA reads as TGTGCCAGCAGGCTCCCGGGACAGACCTATGGCTACACCTTC. It specifies CASRLPGQTYGYTF.

The chain links TRBV18 to TRBJ2-4, with D possibly TRBD2 on 6 matching bases. V lost 3 bases to trimming and J lost 1 base, with 16 bases between them. Germline V gene sequence: CDR1 KGHSH, CDR2 LQKENI. This CDR3 region has 17 residues. CDR3: CASSPSSGTWAKNIQYF. The CDR3, as DNA: TGTGCCAGCTCACCCTCATCAGGGACTTGGGCCAAAAACATTCAGTACTTC.

In its sample, this clone was seen a few times. J is TRBJ2-7 and V is TRBV5-5; D tentatively fits TRBD1 or TRBD2 (5 bases each). The CDR3 covers 15 residues. Trimming stripped 0 bases from V and 3 bases from J, with 13 bases between. Germline V lookup: CDR1 SGHKS, CDR2 YYEKEE (reference sequence). The CDR3 protein is CASSLAGPHIYEQYF. CDR3 nucleotide sequence: TGTGCCAGCAGCTTGGCGGGACCGCATATCTACGAGCAGTACTTC.

The chain combines TRBV19 with TRBJ2-5; D may match TRBD1 or TRBD2 (5 bases each). The V and J ends lost 6 bases and 1 base respectively, with 15 bases between them. The CDR3 sequence is 15 residues long. The germline gives CDR1 LNHDA, CDR2 SQIVND (reference sequence). The CDR3 region has the DNA TGTGCCAGTAGAATGACGGGACGTGGCCAAGAGACCCAGTACTTC. As protein: CASRMTGRGQETQYF.

This clone was counted between two and nine times. This sequence joins TRBV2 and TRBJ1-1; D is uncertain. CDR1 is SNHLY, CDR2 FYNNEI, per germline. The CDR3 covers 11 residues. Trimming pared 6 bases from V and 1 base from J, leaving 3 bases between. DNA for the CDR3: TGTGCCAGCAGACGGAACACTGAAGCTTTCTTT. Encoded protein: CASRRNTEAFF.

The V call is TRBV19, the J call TRBJ1-2, with D possibly TRBD1 on 6 matching bases. The V and J ends lost 1 base and 4 bases respectively, with 7 bases between them. From germline, CDR1 is LNHDA and CDR2 SQIVND (reference sequence). The CDR3 extends over 13 amino acids. Here the CDR3 DNA reads TGTGCCAGTAGTATAGGAGGGGGCTATGGCTACACCTTC. It is translated as CASSIGGGYGYTF.

The chain has TRBV19 and TRBJ2-1, with 8 positions matching TRBD2. J gave up 10 bases and V 3 bases, and 8 bases lay outside the gene matches. Germline V gives CDR1 LNHDA, CDR2 SQIVND (reference sequence). This CDR3 is 14 amino acids long. The CDR3 sequence: CASSISGGPLEQFF. CDR3 in DNA: TGTGCCAGTAGTATCTCGGGGGGGCCCCTCGAGCAGTTCTTC.

This clone has a single count. V and J are TRBV10-3 and TRBJ1-5; tentatively, D is TRBD1 (6 bases). The CDR3 sequence is 15 residues long. Germline V gene lookup returns CDR1 ENHRY and CDR2 SYGVKD. V was trimmed by 8 bases and J by 3 bases, leaving 17 bases between them. The CDR3 DNA is TGTGCCATCGCAGAATTGGCAGGGGCCAATCAGCCCCAGCATTTT. It is translated as CAIAELAGANQPQHF.

The chain has TRBV6-5 and TRBJ2-7; a weak D match, TRBD1 (6 bases). Per germline, CDR1 MNHEY and CDR2 SVGAGI. The V gene lost 8 bases and the J gene lost 2 bases, with 16 bases spanning the gap. The CDR3 length is 14 residues. The DNA of the CDR3 is TGTGCCAGCGCCCCCCCCAGGGGTACCTACGAGCAGTACTTC. As protein: CASAPPRGTYEQYF.

The V call is TRBV2, the J call TRBJ1-2; D possibly corresponds to TRBD1 (6 bases). This CDR3 comprises 14 residues. Germline V gene sequence: CDR1 SNHLY, CDR2 FYNNEI. V lost 6 bases and J 8 bases, leaving 19 bases between the germline ends. The CDR3 sequence is CASRGGPTGLGYTF. The CDR3 region has the DNA TGTGCCAGCAGGGGAGGCCCGACAGGACTCGGCTACACCTTC. Supplemented by reference TRBV2 and TRBJ1-2, the full variable domain reads EPEVTQTPSHQVTQMGQEVILRCVPISNHLYFYWYRQILGQKVEFLVSFYNNEISEKSEIFDDQFSVERPDGSNFTLKIRSTKLEDSAMYFCASRGGPTGLGYTFGSGTRLTVV.

This chain joins TRBV28 and TRBJ2-5, with D maybe TRBD1 (6 bases). The germline V and J ends were trimmed by 3 bases and 0 bases, with 23 bases remaining between them. The germline V gene has CDR1 MDHEN and CDR2 SYDVKM. CDR3 length equals 19 residues. The CDR3 protein is CASSFALSLHRVNQETQYF. CDR3 nucleotide sequence: TGTGCCAGCAGTTTCGCCCTTTCCCTCCACAGGGTCAACCAAGAGACCCAGTACTTC.

The chain is built from TRBV5-1 and TRBJ1-1; 9 bases map to TRBD1. V lost 6 bases and J lost 0; bases outside the gene matches: 3. Germline loops: CDR1 SGHRS, CDR2 YFSETQ. The CDR3 totals 14 residues. The CDR3 DNA follows: TGCGCCAGCAAGGGGACAGGGCTGAACACTGAAGCTTTCTTT. Protein product: CASKGTGLNTEAFF.

This clone was counted between two and nine times. The chain carries TRBV7-3 and TRBJ2-3, with 8 bases lining up with TRBD2. From germline, CDR1 is SGHTA and CDR2 FQGTGA. The V gene end was trimmed by 3 bases and the J gene end by 6 bases; junction bases not matched to a gene: 5. The length of the CDR3 is 14 residues. Written as DNA, the CDR3 is TGTGCCAGCAGCTTTCGGCGGGGGGATGATACGCAGTATTTT. This sequence encodes CASSFRRGDDTQYF.

This chain joins TRBV7-9 and TRBJ2-2; 10 nucleotides align to TRBD1. CDR1 and CDR2 (germline): SEHNR, FQNEAQ (reference sequence). Losses at the gene ends were 1 base for V and 4 bases for J; bases not matched to a gene: 6. The CDR3 runs 17 residues. Here the CDR3 DNA reads TGTGCCAGCAGCTTAGTTCCCCGGGACAGGGGCACCGGGGAGCTGTTTTTT. It specifies CASSLVPRDRGTGELFF.

The chain employs TRBV7-2 and TRBJ1-1, with 11 positions matching TRBD1. The germline gives CDR1 SGHTA, CDR2 FQGNSA. Trimming took 6 bases from V and 5 from J; bases not matched to a gene: 2. This CDR3 region has 13 residues. The CDR3 nucleotides are TGTGCCAGCAGTGGACAGGGGGCGACTGAAGCTTTCTTT. Protein sequence: CASSGQGATEAFF.

The chain is built from TRBV7-8 and TRBJ1-6; D may be TRBD1 (6 bases). Germline V gives CDR1 SGHVS, CDR2 FQNEAQ. The CDR3 runs 15 residues. V was cut by 5 bases and J by 8 bases, with 16 bases left in between. CDR3: CASSLTGLSHSPLHF. CDR3 nucleotides: TGTGCCAGCAGCCTTACAGGGCTTTCTCATTCACCCCTCCACTTT.

CDR3 amino acids: CASSFPEANTGELFF. As DNA, the CDR3 is TGTGCCAGCAGTTTTCCAGAGGCCAACACCGGGGAGCTGTTTTTT. The chain recombines TRBV28 with TRBJ2-2; D unresolved. Germline CDR1 reads MDHEN; CDR2 reads SYDVKM. V was trimmed by 3 bases and J by 2 bases, leaving 10 bases between them. The CDR3 is 15 amino acids.

This clone was picked up a small number of times. The genes are TRBV10-3 and TRBJ2-3; D uncertain. CDR1 and CDR2 from the germline V gene are ENHRY and SYGVKD. Trimming stripped 7 bases from V and 0 bases from J, with 11 bases between. The length of the CDR3 is 14 residues. CDR3 sequence reads: CAITPGPSTDTQYF. Here the CDR3 DNA reads TGTGCCATCACCCCAGGTCCTAGCACAGATACGCAGTATTTT.